The count of the clone carrying this TCR beta chain is one. Its antigen remains unknown. All donors were healthy HIV-negative adults lacking recent acute infections or vaccinations. Running of the assay took place at deep level. Libraries were prepared by immunoSEQ multiplex PCR; TCRdb keeps only in-frame clonotypes and omits some of them. The sample shows about 300,000 clones, 74% of them seen only once. Deletions cut 0 bases from V and 4 bases from J, with 11 bases between. The germline gives CDR1 SGHRS, CDR2 YFSETQ. This CDR3 has 15 residues. This sample was included in a study of shared clonotypes between healthy human individuals. About the research overall: Per donor, CD8 memory used one plate, CD8 naive used two, CD4 memory used three and CD4 naive used three.

Study-level results: Researchers found naive subsets generally carried larger estimated richness than memory subsets.

Sequencing was done on a sample of memory CD4+ T cells sorted from blood. Subset described: CD45RA-negative fraction. This receptor was obtained from a man under 40 in good health. This chain links TRBV5-1 with TRBJ2-1; the D gene is possibly TRBD2 (5 bases). The CDR3 nucleotides read TGCGCCAGCAGCTTGGTTCCAGCGGATTACAATGAGCAGTTCTTC. Translated: CASSLVPADYNEQFF.